What follows describes a single T cell receptor (beta chain). The data derive from a study of shared clonotypes between healthy human individuals. This CDR3 spans 16 amino acids. Germline CDR1 SNHLY, CDR2 FYNNEI. With 7 bases removed from V and 5 bases from J, the gap between germline ends came to 22 bases. Positively selected for CCR7, the CD45RO-negative cells used as naive CD8 cells excluded terminally differentiated effector memory CD45RA+ cells. TCRdb's copy holds only in-frame clones and misses some; the assay was immunoSEQ multiplex PCR. This table has around 2,100,000 clones, just under 95% appearing once.

The V gene is TRBV2, the J gene TRBJ2-3; no clear D. This TCR came from a man aged 18-30 years in good health. Material for sequencing was naive CD8+ T cells sorted from blood. CDR3 coding DNA: TGTGCCAGCACCCGTTTTTTGGGTCAGCCTAAAGATACGCAGTATTTT. It translates to CASTRFLGQPKDTQYF.